Listed here are 27 T cell receptor beta chains from one sample, sequenced in a study of blood T cell repertoires in COVID-19. Data came from immunoSEQ multiplex PCR; TCRdb stores just in-frame clones and leaves some out. Here the sample spans about 60,000 clones, 90% to 95% being singletons. The sample taken for sequencing was peripheral blood. These receptors came from a human donor in a cohort sampled during active COVID-19.

V and J are TRBV29-1 and TRBJ2-7; 8 nucleotides match TRBD1. The CDR3 loop spans 13 amino acids. The ends lost 4 bases at V and 7 bases at J; junction bases unmatched: 9. CDR1 is SQVTM and CDR2 is ANQGSEA in the germline V gene. Written as DNA, the CDR3 is TGCAGCGTTGTGATAGGGACAGGTGGGGAGCAGTACTTC. This gives the protein CSVVIGTGGEQYF.

The chain is built from TRBV28 and TRBJ2-6, with D tentatively TRBD1 (6 bases). Trimming left V 5 bases short and J 0 bases short, with 8 bases between. The CDR3 consists of 15 residues. Germline CDR1 reads MDHEN; CDR2 reads SYDVKM. This CDR3 is CASSLDSSGANVLTF. DNA of the CDR3: TGTGCCAGCAGTCTGGACAGCTCTGGGGCCAACGTCCTGACTTTC. Full variable domain (rest looked up from reference TRBV28 and TRBJ2-6): DVKVTQSSRYLVKRTGEKVFLECVQDMDHENMFWYRQDPGLGLRLIYFSYDVKMKEKGDIPEGYSVSREKKERFSLILESASTNQTSMYLCASSLDSSGANVLTFGAGSRLTVL.

The chain combines TRBV7-3 with TRBJ1-3; possibly TRBD1 for D (6 bases). This CDR3 comprises 15 residues. Trimming removed 5 bases from V and 4 bases from J, with 15 bases in between. Germline V gene data show CDR1 as SGHTA and CDR2 as FQGTGA. CDR3 region: CASSIDMDRGNTIYF. The CDR3 DNA reads as TGTGCCAGCAGCATCGACATGGACAGAGGAAACACCATATATTTT.

This clone showed up just a few times. V and J are TRBV10-1 and TRBJ1-5; D unresolved. Germline lookup yields CDR1 WNHNN and CDR2 SYGVQD (reference sequence). V gave up 6 bases and J gave up 2 bases, with 11 bases separating them. The CDR3 sequence is 14 residues long. In nucleotides, the CDR3 is TGCGCCAGCAGAGCGGGGATTGGCAATCAGCCCCAGCATTTT. The encoded protein is CASRAGIGNQPQHF.

This chain links TRBV5-1 with TRBJ2-3; 10 nucleotides agree with TRBD1. J was trimmed by 4 bases and V by 0 bases; bases with no gene match: 5. The CDR3 contains 16 residues. Germline assignment: CDR1 SGHRS and CDR2 YFSETQ. Here the CDR3 DNA reads TGCGCCAGCAGCTTGGATGGACAGGGGGGCGCAGATACGCAGTATTTT. Its protein product is CASSLDGQGGADTQYF.

This chain uses TRBV7-2 with TRBJ1-1; TRBD1 matches at 8 bases. The germline CDR1 and CDR2 sequences are SGHTA and FQGNSA. The CDR3 contains 14 residues. V gave up 4 bases and J gave up 5 bases; unmatched junction bases: 6. As DNA, the CDR3 is TGTGCCAGCAGCTCCAACAGGGACAGGACTGAAGCTTTCTTT. Translation: CASSSNRDRTEAFF.

This chain links TRBV28 with TRBJ2-2, with D tentatively TRBD2 (6 bases). With 8 bases removed from V and 0 bases from J, the gap between germline ends came to 16 bases. The CDR3 consists of 16 residues. Germline CDR1 and CDR2: MDHEN and SYDVKM. DNA of the CDR3: TGTGCCAGCTCCCGGGGGTTACCCACGAACACCGGGGAGCTGTTTTTT. Protein product: CASSRGLPTNTGELFF.

V is TRBV6-5 and J is TRBJ2-5; 7 positions match TRBD2. The ends lost 2 bases at V and 6 bases at J; junction bases unmatched: 12. The CDR3 has 16 amino acids. Germline V CDR1 and CDR2: MNHEY, SVGAGI. The CDR3 protein is CASSYRGFPRGKTQYF. The CDR3 DNA reads as TGTGCCAGCAGTTACCGGGGTTTTCCGCGGGGGAAGACCCAGTACTTC.

This chain joins TRBV6-6 and TRBJ2-2; 9 positions match TRBD1. CDR1 and CDR2 from the germline V gene are MNHNY and SVGAGI (reference sequence). The CDR3 covers 16 residues. Trimming at V came to 7 bases and at J to 4 bases, leaving 10 bases not matched to a gene. Written as DNA, the CDR3 is TGTGCCAGCATTGACAGGGGGAATGTATTCACCGGGGAGCTGTTTTTT. Translating gives CASIDRGNVFTGELFF.

The rearrangement links TRBV4-3 to TRBJ1-2, with TRBD1 as a possible D gene (5 bases). The CDR3 totals 18 residues. V was cut by 1 base and J by 7 bases, with 25 bases left in between. CDR1 LGHNA and CDR2 YSLEER come from the germline V gene. CDR3 sequence: CASSQALGRVGLGGGYTF. Written as DNA, the CDR3 is TGCGCCAGCAGCCAAGCCCTGGGCAGGGTGGGCCTGGGTGGTGGCTACACCTTC.

The count of this clone is one. The chain links TRBV6-2 or TRBV6-3 to TRBJ1-2, with 7 bases that match TRBD1. The CDR3 sequence is 15 residues long. The junction had 10 bases not matched to a gene; V was cut back by 2 bases and J by 7 bases. The germline CDR1 and CDR2 sequences are MNHEY and SVGEGT. CDR3 DNA sequence: TGTGCCAGCAGTTACGGTGGACAGGTGGAGGGTGGCTACACCTTC. It encodes CASSYGGQVEGGYTF.

The gene calls are TRBV5-1 and TRBJ2-1; 10 positions match TRBD2. This CDR3 spans 19 amino acids. In germline, CDR1 is SGHRS, CDR2 YFSETQ. Trimming cost V 0 bases and J 0 bases; bases outside gene matches: 9. CDR3 sequence: CASSLAPSGRLRSYNEQFF. CDR3 coding DNA: TGCGCCAGCAGCTTGGCCCCTAGCGGGAGACTTCGCTCCTACAATGAGCAGTTCTTC. The full variable domain, completed using reference TRBV5-1 and TRBJ2-1, is KAGVTQTPRYLIKTRGQQVTLSCSPISGHRSVSWYQQTPGQGLQFLFEYFSETQRNKGNFPGRFSGRQFSNSRSEMNVSTLELGDSALYLCASSLAPSGRLRSYNEQFFGPGTRLTVL.

The chain links TRBV5-5 to TRBJ2-7; 8 bases agree with TRBD1. Trimming cost V 4 bases and J 0 bases; bases outside gene matches: 6. The CDR3 extends over 15 amino acids. In germline, CDR1 is SGHKS, CDR2 YYEKEE (reference sequence). CDR3 bases: TGTGCCAGCAGCATACAGGGGGTTGGCTCCTACGAGCAGTACTTC. Translation: CASSIQGVGSYEQYF.

J is TRBJ2-4 and V is TRBV10-3; 8 bases are a match to TRBD1. V lost 5 bases, J lost 4 bases, and 7 bases stayed unmatched. Germline V lookup: CDR1 ENHRY, CDR2 SYGVKD. The CDR3 sequence is 15 residues long. The CDR3 DNA reads as TGTGCCATCAGTTTGGCAGGGGGCGCAAAAAACATTCAGTACTTC. Translation gives CAISLAGGAKNIQYF.

The chain is built from TRBV29-1 and TRBJ1-2; D gene unclear. CDR1 and CDR2 (germline): SQVTM, ANQGSEA. V was trimmed by 1 base and J by 5 bases, leaving 5 bases between them. This CDR3 is built from 11 residues. CDR3 sequence (DNA): TGCAGCGTTGAAGGGGAGTATGGCTACACCTTC. It is translated as CSVEGEYGYTF.

This clone was observed once. The chain couples TRBV5-1 to TRBJ1-6; tentative D call: TRBD1 (6 bases). The CDR3 covers 14 residues. Trimming left V 5 bases short and J 8 bases short, with 14 bases between. Germline V gene lookup returns CDR1 SGHRS and CDR2 YFSETQ. This CDR3 reads CASRKQGGDSPLHF. The CDR3 DNA is TGCGCCAGCAGGAAACAGGGCGGCGATTCACCCCTCCACTTT.

The V call is TRBV28, the J call TRBJ2-4; perhaps TRBD2 as D (6 bases). The V end was cut by 6 bases, the J end by 4 bases, with 19 bases between. There are 16 residues in the CDR3. Germline CDR1 MDHEN, CDR2 SYDVKM. For the CDR3, the DNA is TGTGCCAGCAGGGCAGCCTCGGGAGAGGATAAAAACATTCAGTACTTC. Protein: CASRAASGEDKNIQYF. Full variable domain (rest looked up from reference TRBV28 and TRBJ2-4): DVKVTQSSRYLVKRTGEKVFLECVQDMDHENMFWYRQDPGLGLRLIYFSYDVKMKEKGDIPEGYSVSREKKERFSLILESASTNQTSMYLCASRAASGEDKNIQYFGAGTRLSVL.

The V and J genes are TRBV2 and TRBJ1-6; TRBD1 might be the D (6 bases). Germline CDR1 SNHLY, CDR2 FYNNEI. The ends were cut back, 5 bases at V and 7 bases at J, with 12 bases in the middle. This CDR3 spans 14 amino acids. CDR3 amino acids: CASSLDRSNSPLHF. CDR3 bases: TGTGCCAGCAGTCTCGACAGGTCAAATTCACCCCTCCACTTT.

The rearrangement uses TRBV10-3 and TRBJ2-1, with TRBD2 identical over 7 bases. V dropped 0 bases and J dropped 0; count of bases not matched to a gene: 5. Germline V gene data show CDR1 as ENHRY and CDR2 as SYGVKD. This CDR3 comprises 17 residues. CDR3 amino acids: CAISESASGSSYNEQFF. As DNA, the CDR3 is TGTGCCATCAGTGAGTCGGCTAGCGGTAGCTCCTACAATGAGCAGTTCTTC.

The chain recombines TRBV7-2 with TRBJ2-7; D possibly corresponds to TRBD1 (5 bases). The length of the CDR3 is 14 residues. The ends were cut back, 2 bases at V and 2 bases at J, with 10 bases in the middle. Germline loops: CDR1 SGHTA, CDR2 FQGNSA. The chain's CDR3 is CASSLTATAYEQYF. Written as DNA, the CDR3 is TGTGCCAGCAGCTTAACAGCGACAGCCTACGAGCAGTACTTC.

This clone was found once. The V call is TRBV27, the J call TRBJ1-4; 7 nucleotides match TRBD1. The germline CDR1 and CDR2 sequences are MNHEY and SMNVEV (reference sequence). This CDR3 has 14 amino acids. The V gene end was trimmed by 6 bases and the J gene end by 7 bases; junction bases not matched to a gene: 8. In DNA form, the CDR3 reads TGTGCCAGCAGCTCACAGGGGTTTTCTGAAAAACTGTTTTTT. This codes for CASSSQGFSEKLFF. Filled out from reference TRBV27 and TRBJ1-4, the complete variable domain reads EAQVTQNPRYLITVTGKKLTVTCSQNMNHEYMSWYRQDPGLGLRQIYYSMNVEVTDKGDVPEGYKVSRKEKRNFPLILESPSPNQTSLYFCASSSQGFSEKLFFGSGTQLSVL.

The chain links TRBV4-2 to TRBJ2-5, with 7 positions matching TRBD1. V lost 5 bases, J lost 2 bases, and 2 bases stayed unmatched. This CDR3 is built from 13 residues. Germline lookup yields CDR1 LGHNA and CDR2 YNFKEQ. The CDR3 coding sequence is TGTGCCAGCAGCGAGGGACAGCAAGAGACCCAGTACTTC. It yields the protein CASSEGQQETQYF.

Only one count was recorded for this clone. The chain links TRBV29-1 to TRBJ2-2; 10 nucleotides match TRBD2. The length of the CDR3 is 15 residues. The trim removed 4 bases at V and 5 bases at J, leaving 7 bases unmatched. Germline CDR1 is SQVTM and CDR2 is ANQGSEA. The CDR3: CSVGSGAGGTGELFF. The CDR3 coding sequence is TGCAGCGTTGGGTCGGGAGCGGGAGGGACCGGGGAGCTGTTTTTT.

This clone was counted a single time. V and J are TRBV6-2 or TRBV6-3 and TRBJ2-1, with 10 bases matching TRBD2. Germline CDR1 is MNHEY and CDR2 is SVGEGT. Trimming cost V 2 bases and J 6 bases; bases outside gene matches: 4. The CDR3 spans 15 residues. The CDR3 DNA follows: TGTGCCAGCAGTTACAGGGCTAGCGGGAGCAATGAGCAGTTCTTC. Its translation: CASSYRASGSNEQFF.

The V gene is TRBV11-3, the J gene TRBJ2-1; 9 positions agree with TRBD2. CDR3 length: 16 amino acids. V shed 0 bases and J 12 bases; nucleotides not matched to a gene: 12. Germline CDR1 and CDR2: SGHNT and YENEEA. The CDR3 bases are TGTGCCAGCAGCTTAGATGGCGGGGGGGCCGGCGCGCCGCAGTTCTTC. The encoded protein is CASSLDGGGAGAPQFF.

The chain joins TRBV24-1 to TRBJ2-7, with a tentative D call TRBD1 (5 bases). The CDR3 is made up of 17 amino acids. V was pared by 8 bases and J by 3 bases, with 25 bases between. Germline V gene data show CDR1 as KGHDR and CDR2 as SFDVKD. CDR3 bases: TGTGCCACCAAGAAAAGCCCTACAGGTAATCACGGCTACGAGCAGTACTTC. Residues: CATKKSPTGNHGYEQYF.

The V gene is TRBV15, the J gene TRBJ2-1, with a possible D match to TRBD2 (6 bases). Germline CDR1 and CDR2: LNHNV and YYDKDF (reference sequence). Trimming left V 1 base short and J 3 bases short, with 10 bases between. The CDR3 is made up of 15 amino acids. The CDR3 DNA is TGTGCCACCAGCAGAGGGATAGCGGACTACAATGAGCAGTTCTTC. Protein sequence: CATSRGIADYNEQFF.